The text below deals with one T cell receptor beta chain. Antigen specificity is unknown. This sample is part of a study of cytomegalovirus exposure and HLA in healthy donors. As for the study in general: T cells numbering around 190 million yielded some 110 million unique TCR beta sequences in an earlier analysis.

The study, taken as a whole, reports: A later analysis showed that HLA-associated TCR beta chains had undergone more clonal expansion than equally common others. Researchers reportedly found TCR beta sequences accurately predicted most subjects' HLA-A and HLA-B alleles.

Primers for the PCR totalled 60 Vbeta and 13 Jbeta. Method: immunoSEQ multiplex PCR; TCRdb's copy keeps in-frame clones and lacks some. Of some 90,000 clones listed, more than 60% are singletons. The receptor was derived from a man aged 30-40 years in good health and CMV-seronegative. Sequences were obtained from PBMCs.

Here the CDR3 reads CASTPVASGAYNEQFF. CDR3 sequence (DNA): TGCGCCAGCACCCCCGTGGCTAGCGGGGCCTACAATGAGCAGTTCTTC. The rearrangement joins TRBV5-1 to TRBJ2-1; 9 nucleotides align to TRBD2. J lost 2 bases, V lost 6 bases, and 9 bases had no gene match. The V gene's germline CDR1 is SGHRS and CDR2 YFSETQ. This CDR3 is 16 amino acids long.